A selection of T cell receptor beta chains follows, all from one sample in a study of control samples from healthy donors and cancer patients. Profiling relied on immunoSEQ multiplex PCR, and the TCRdb table lists in-frame clones only, not all of them. The sample includes under 150,000 clones, approximately 90% of them seen just once. Material: blood. These receptors all come from a woman in her 30s in good health. The CDR3 runs from the conserved cysteine through the conserved F or W. D genes are given only for firm matches. Some rows have no size entry. The others give once, few or many, or a class for an expanded clone.

j_gene | abundance | v_gene | d_gene | len | CDR3aa | CDR3nt
TRBJ1-1 | NA | TRBV5-1 | NA | 17 | CASSLVRQHSRNTEAFF | TGCGCCAGCAGCTTGGTTCGGCAGCACAGTCGGAACACTGAAGCTTTCTTT
TRBJ1-2 | NA | TRBV28 | NA | 14 | CASSLFGAGHGYTF | TGTGCCAGCAGTTTATTCGGGGCAGGGCACGGCTACACCTTC
TRBJ2-1 | NA | TRBV7-3 | NA | 15 | CASSLSGRRDNEQFF | TGTGCCAGCAGCTTATCAGGGCGAAGAGACAATGAGCAGTTCTTC
TRBJ2-2 | NA | TRBV6-5 | TRBD2 | 15 | CASSYGTRISGELFF | TGTGCCAGCAGTTACGGGACTAGGATTTCCGGGGAGCTGTTTTTT
TRBJ2-5 | NA | TRBV7-2 | TRBD2 | 14 | CASKGLAAKETQYF | TGTGCCAGCAAGGGACTAGCAGCTAAAGAGACCCAGTACTTC
TRBJ1-1 | NA | TRBV7-8 | NA | 13 | CASSLGGAFEAFF | TGTGCCAGCAGCTTGGGGGGGGCGTTTGAAGCTTTCTTT
TRBJ2-1 | once | TRBV4-2 | NA | 15 | CASSPYGGVTNEQFF | TGTGCCAGCAGCCCCTATGGGGGAGTTACGAATGAGCAGTTCTTC
TRBJ1-1 | NA | TRBV5-1 | NA | 13 | CASSADSPTEAFF | TGCGCCAGCAGCGCGGACAGTCCCACTGAAGCTTTCTTT
TRBJ2-2 | NA | TRBV29-1 | NA | 13 | CSVGEGDTGELFF | TGCAGCGTTGGGGAAGGGGACACCGGGGAGCTGTTTTTT
TRBJ1-1 | NA | TRBV3-1/TRBV3-2 | TRBD1 | 15 | CASSPRDRGASEAFF | TGTGCCAGCAGCCCCCGGGACAGGGGTGCGTCTGAAGCTTTCTTT
TRBJ2-1 | NA | TRBV28 | TRBD2 | 16 | CASSFGPSGAPNEQFF | TGTGCCAGCAGTTTCGGGCCTAGCGGAGCTCCAAATGAGCAGTTCTTC
TRBJ1-1 | NA | TRBV3-1/TRBV3-2 | NA | 13 | CASSQGEATEAFF | TGTGCCAGCAGCCAAGGGGAGGCCACTGAAGCTTTCTTT
TRBJ1-1 | few | TRBV5-5 | TRBD1 | 13 | CASSWDRDTEAFF | TGTGCCAGCAGCTGGGACAGGGATACTGAAGCTTTCTTT
TRBJ1-1 | NA | TRBV7-2 | NA | 15 | CASSLATRAPSGAFF | TGTGCCAGCAGCTTAGCCACCAGGGCCCCCAGCGGAGCTTTCTTT
TRBJ2-3 | NA | TRBV7-8 | TRBD2 | 15 | CASSPRTSATDTQYF | TGTGCCAGCAGCCCACGGACTAGCGCCACAGATACGCAGTATTTT
TRBJ1-3 | NA | TRBV6-5 | NA | 13 | CASSMTGGNTIYF | TGTGCCAGCAGTATGACAGGCGGAAACACCATATATTTT
TRBJ2-7 | NA | TRBV7-3 | TRBD2 | 15 | CASSYGLAGYYEQYF | TGTGCCAGCAGCTACGGACTAGCGGGGTACTACGAGCAGTACTTC
TRBJ2-2 | NA | TRBV10-1 | TRBD1 | 18 | CASSEFFVGQGATGELFF | TGCGCCAGCAGTGAGTTTTTTGTTGGACAGGGGGCCACCGGGGAGCTGTTTTTT
TRBJ2-1 | NA | TRBV19 | NA | 12 | CASSISLGELFF | TGTGCCAGTAGTATTAGTCTAGGGGAACTGTTCTTC
TRBJ2-3 | NA | TRBV10-3 | TRBD2 | 17 | CAISGGGLAASTDTQYF | TGTGCCATCAGTGGTGGAGGACTAGCGGCTAGCACAGATACGCAGTATTTT
TRBJ2-2 | NA | TRBV20-1 | NA | 14 | CSASGSFDTGELFF | TGCAGTGCTAGTGGGTCTTTTGACACCGGGGAGCTGTTTTTT
TRBJ1-5 | few | TRBV12-3/TRBV12-4 | NA | 12 | CASRQGLQPQHF | TGTGCCAGCAGACAAGGGCTGCAGCCCCAGCATTTT
TRBJ2-7 | NA | TRBV7-2 | NA | 15 | CASSLALGGVGEQYF | TGTGCCAGCAGCTTAGCGTTAGGAGGGGTTGGCGAGCAGTACTTC
TRBJ2-2 | NA | TRBV6-5 | TRBD1 | 13 | CASSRQGTGELFF | TGTGCCAGCAGTCGACAGGGGACCGGGGAGCTGTTTTTT
TRBJ1-3 | NA | TRBV19 | NA | 14 | CASIPATGGNTIYF | TGTGCCAGTATTCCAGCCACGGGGGGAAACACCATATATTTT
TRBJ1-2 | NA | TRBV10-3 | TRBD1 | 13 | CASALQGTYGYTF | TGTGCCAGCGCGTTACAGGGGACCTATGGCTACACCTTC
TRBJ2-1 | NA | TRBV9 | NA | 15 | CASSVGSGSPNEQFF | TGTGCCAGCAGCGTAGGCTCTGGGTCCCCCAATGAGCAGTTCTTC
TRBJ2-7 | NA | TRBV3-1/TRBV3-2 | NA | 12 | CASSQLNYEQYF | TGTGCCAGCAGCCAACTCAACTACGAGCAGTACTTC